This T cell receptor beta chain is from a study of cytomegalovirus exposure and HLA in healthy donors. As for the study in general: Sequencing of roughly 180 million T cells in an earlier analysis found under 120 million unique TCR beta sequences. Early release data held some 79 million unique TCRs from HLA-typed donors.

Researchers ran the PCR with 60 Vbeta and 13 Jbeta primers. Study processing details: A later analysis counted 80 million or so unique TCR beta chains, around 10 million shared. Profiled with immunoSEQ multiplex PCR; TCRdb holds only in-frame clones, not every one. V, J and clone size derive from that table, while D and trimming were established from the DNA sequence. The sample consists of some 130,000 clones, 75% to 90% of them appearing once. CDR3 length: 14 residues. Germline assignment: CDR1 SGHRS and CDR2 YFSETQ. Trimming cost V 0 bases and J 5 bases, with 11 bases left between them. This chain connects TRBV5-1 to TRBJ1-1; D uncertain. The source material was PBMCs. The TCR comes from a woman aged 30 to 39 in good health and CMV-seropositive. CDR3 in DNA: TGCGCCAGCAGCTTGGTGGGTCAGACTACTGAAGCTTTCTTT. This translates into CASSLVGQTTEAFF.